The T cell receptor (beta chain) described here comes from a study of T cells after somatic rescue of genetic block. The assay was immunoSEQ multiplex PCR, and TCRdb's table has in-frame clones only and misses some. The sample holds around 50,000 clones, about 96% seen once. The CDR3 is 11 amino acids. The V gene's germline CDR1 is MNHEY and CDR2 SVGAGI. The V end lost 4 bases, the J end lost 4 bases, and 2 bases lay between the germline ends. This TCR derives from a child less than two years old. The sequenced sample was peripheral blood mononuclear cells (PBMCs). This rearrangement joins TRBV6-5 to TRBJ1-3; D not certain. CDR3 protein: CASSWGNTIYF. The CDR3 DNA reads TGTGCCAGCAGTTGGGGAAACACCATATATTTT.